This TCR beta chain derives from a study of technical replicates of blood from a handful of donors. The junction had 3 bases not matched to a gene; V was cut back by 8 bases and J by 4 bases. Germline CDR1 is LGHNT and CDR2 is FRNRAP. There are 13 residues in the CDR3. TCRdb keeps only in-frame clones here, not all; method: immunoSEQ multiplex PCR. The sample includes approximately 41,000 clones, about 96% of them seen just once. The chain has TRBV12-5 and TRBJ2-1, with 9 bases that match TRBD2. The clonotype comes from a human donor in good health. Sample: T cells isolated from PBMCs. The CDR3 coding sequence is TGTGCTAGTTTAGCGGGGGAATACAATGAGCAGTTCTTC. Protein sequence: CASLAGEYNEQFF.